The 25 T cell receptor beta chains below were found in one sample sequenced in a study of CXCR3-negative and CXCR3-positive naive CD8 T cells. With UMI labels, 5' RACE was used to prepare the TRB cDNA libraries. TCRdb re-called the 5' RACE reads and shows each CDR3 protein once, DNA omitted. The table lists roughly 120,000 distinct CDR3 sequences, with roughly 0.6% in the top ten. Study-wide findings and caveats: Hydrophobicity of TRB CDR3s was greater in CXCR3-positive naive cells than in CXCR3-negative naive cells.

No antigen has been assigned to these receptors. Sequencing was performed on naive CXCR3+ CD8+ T cells from blood. Subset defined: CD45RO-CCR7+CD27+CD95- naive CD8+ T cells expressing CXCR3 (TNR3+). Receptors were obtained from a human donor in good health. Some clones in this sample may be carry-over from other donors' samples.

The chain employs TRBV7-2 and TRBJ2-7; the TCRdb call, TRBD2, lacks DNA for checking. CDR3 size: 16 residues. The germline CDR1 and CDR2 sequences are SGHTA and FQGNSA. The CDR3 loop reads CASSLGAGSNSYEQYF.

The CDR3 sequence is CASSLSDTQYF. The chain carries TRBV7-3 and TRBJ2-3. The CDR3 length is 11 residues. CDR1 and CDR2 (germline): SGHTA, FQGTGA.

The chain recombines TRBV19 with TRBJ1-1. The CDR3 length is 13 residues. CDR1 is LNHDA, CDR2 SQIVND, per germline (reference sequence). This CDR3 is CASSITANTEAFF.

V and J are TRBV4-3 and TRBJ2-7; TCRdb's D call, TRBD2, is unchecked because there is no DNA. CDR1 and CDR2 (germline): LGHNA, YSLEER. This CDR3 is built from 18 residues. The CDR3 reads CASSQAVIGLAGNYEQYF.

The CDR3 sequence: CASSFGLGNTIYF. The chain combines TRBV28 with TRBJ1-3. Germline assignment: CDR1 MDHEN and CDR2 SYDVKM. The CDR3 contains 13 residues.

CDR3 protein: CSADSAYGYTF. The chain uses TRBV29-1 and TRBJ1-2; TCRdb gives TRBD1 as the D gene, but with no DNA this cannot be confirmed. Germline V gene sequence: CDR1 SQVTM, CDR2 ANQGSEA. This CDR3 spans 11 amino acids.

The chain combines TRBV20-1 with TRBJ1-2; absent DNA, TCRdb's TRBD1 call cannot be checked. The CDR3 contains 16 residues. CDR1 and CDR2 (germline): DFQATT, SNEGSKA (reference sequence). CDR3 loop: CSARDNSDREIGGYTF.

The chain employs TRBV14 and TRBJ2-7. The CDR3 is made up of 14 amino acids. Germline V gene sequence: CDR1 SGHDN, CDR2 FVKESK. The CDR3 spells CASSQVGFSYEQYF.

This chain joins TRBV7-9 and TRBJ1-2; TCRdb's D call of TRBD1 is untestable without DNA. The CDR3 has 14 residues. The germline V gene has CDR1 SEHNR and CDR2 FQNEAQ (reference sequence). This chain's CDR3 is CASSPPDIPYGYTF.

The chain couples TRBV7-9 to TRBJ1-2. The germline V gene has CDR1 SEHNR and CDR2 FQNEAQ (reference sequence). This CDR3 is 18 amino acids long. CDR3 residues: CASSFVQRGNPINYGYTF.

The rearrangement links TRBV4-3 to TRBJ1-5. The CDR3 extends over 15 amino acids. Germline V lookup: CDR1 LGHNA, CDR2 YSLEER. The CDR3 sequence: CASSQDRYSNQPQHF.

J is TRBJ2-2 and V is TRBV28; TCRdb outputs TRBD1, but without DNA this stays unchecked. Germline assignment: CDR1 MDHEN and CDR2 SYDVKM. The CDR3 sequence is 19 residues long. CDR3 protein: CASSGPTANRGLYTGELFF.

The CDR3 is CASSQVTGYLEKLFF. The V gene is TRBV7-9, the J gene TRBJ1-4; TCRdb's D gene call, TRBD1, goes unchecked for lack of DNA. Germline CDR1 reads SEHNR; CDR2 reads FQNEAQ (reference sequence). The CDR3 has 15 residues.

V usage is TRBV28 and J usage is TRBJ2-5; TCRdb outputs TRBD2, but without DNA this stays unchecked. Germline CDR1 and CDR2: MDHEN and SYDVKM. This CDR3 comprises 12 residues. CDR3 region: CASSSQRETQYF.

The chain combines TRBV12-3 or TRBV12-4 with TRBJ1-2; TCRdb's D call, TRBD1, is unchecked because there is no DNA. The CDR3 extends over 14 amino acids. CDR3 amino acids: CASTRTGPSYGYTF.

The rearrangement joins TRBV20-1 to TRBJ1-5. The CDR3 runs 13 residues. Germline-derived CDR1 and CDR2 are DFQATT and SNEGSKA (reference sequence). CDR3 protein: CSAREAGNQPQHF.

This rearrangement joins TRBV5-5 to TRBJ2-3. The CDR3 consists of 15 residues. From germline, CDR1 is SGHKS and CDR2 YYEKEE (reference sequence). Here the CDR3 reads CASSIGQSSTDTQYF. Complete variable domain (other parts from reference TRBV5-5 and TRBJ2-3): DAGVTQSPTHLIKTRGQQVTLRCSPISGHKSVSWYQQVLGQGPQFIFQYYEKEERGRGNFPDRFSARQFPNYSSELNVNALLLGDSALYLCASSIGQSSTDTQYFGPGTRLTVL.

This chain joins TRBV5-5 and TRBJ2-5; as DNA is missing, the TRBD2 call by TCRdb cannot be tested. This CDR3 contains 13 residues. Per the germline V gene, CDR1 is SGHKS and CDR2 is YYEKEE (reference sequence). CDR3 sequence: CASIGGVVETQYF.

CDR3: CATAYFQGVYGYTF. The J gene is TRBJ1-2, the V gene TRBV12-3 or TRBV12-4; TCRdb gives TRBD1 as the D gene, but with no DNA this cannot be confirmed. The CDR3 covers 14 residues.

The J gene is TRBJ1-4, the V gene TRBV28; TCRdb's D call of TRBD1 is untestable without DNA. The CDR3 is made up of 13 amino acids. Germline CDR1 and CDR2: MDHEN and SYDVKM. CDR3 amino acids: CASSLWGDEKLFF.

The chain links TRBV7-8 to TRBJ1-2; without DNA, the TCRdb call of TRBD1 cannot be checked. There are 15 residues in the CDR3. Germline V CDR1 and CDR2: SGHVS, FQNEAQ. The CDR3 is CASSSDRDGGKSYTF.

The gene calls are TRBV14 and TRBJ2-2; TCRdb proposes TRBD1, but this gene call is untestable without DNA. This CDR3 has 18 residues. CDR1 is SGHDN, CDR2 FVKESK, per germline. CDR3 amino acids: CASSQEVRRRGNAGELFF.

V is TRBV29-1 and J is TRBJ2-7. Germline CDR1 reads SQVTM; CDR2 reads ANQGSEA. The CDR3 covers 12 residues. The CDR3 sequence: CSVEGKGYEQYF.

V is TRBV30 and J is TRBJ2-7. This CDR3 is 14 amino acids long. Germline CDR1 and CDR2: GTSNPN and SVGIG (reference sequence). The chain's CDR3 is CAWSVGAGAHEQYF.

This chain links TRBV5-6 with TRBJ1-2; TCRdb outputs TRBD1, but without DNA this stays unchecked. The CDR3 contains 15 residues. CDR1 and CDR2 (germline): SGHDT, YYEEEE. The CDR3 protein is CASSLLPPDGYGYTF.